The sequence of this T cell receptor beta chain was determined in a study of blood T cell repertoires in COVID-19. The overall study: T cells, B-cell-depleted T cells, or PBMCs provided the cDNA or gDNA that served as material.

Per the germline V gene, CDR1 is MNHEY and CDR2 is SMNVEV (reference sequence). There are 14 residues in the CDR3. V shed 3 bases and J 7 bases; nucleotides not matched to a gene: 8. Original analysis: For nucleated cells, counts were estimated from reference gene primer amplification. Assay used: immunoSEQ multiplex PCR; TCRdb lists only in-frame clones, some missing. The V and J calls and clone size were taken over from that table, and D and trimming were inferred from the DNA. The sample holds 200,000 to 250,000 clones, 86% seen once. The receptor comes from a man between 35 and 55 years old who had recovered from COVID-19. The sample was PBMCs or T cells enriched from blood (not recorded which). The rearrangement uses TRBV27 and TRBJ2-7; TRBD1 matches 8 bases. CDR3 DNA sequence: TGTGCCAGCAGTTTCCAGGGGGCGGGCGTGGAGCAGTACTTC. It translates to CASSFQGAGVEQYF.